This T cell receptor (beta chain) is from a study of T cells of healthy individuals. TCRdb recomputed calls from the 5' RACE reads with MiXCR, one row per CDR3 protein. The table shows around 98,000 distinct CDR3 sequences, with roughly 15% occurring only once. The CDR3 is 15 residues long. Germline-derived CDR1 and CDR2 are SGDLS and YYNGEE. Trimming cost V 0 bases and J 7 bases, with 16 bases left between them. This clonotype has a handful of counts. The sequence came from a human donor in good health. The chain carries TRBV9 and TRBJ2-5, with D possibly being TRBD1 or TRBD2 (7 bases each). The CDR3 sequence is CASSVAAGGDRTQYF. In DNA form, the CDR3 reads TGTGCCAGCAGCGTAGCAGCAGGGGGGGATCGGACCCAGTACTTC.